These 2 T cell receptor beta chains came from one sample sequenced in a study of blood T cell repertoires in COVID-19 (dated by TCRdb to 2018 to 2020). To prepare the library, the immunoSEQ multiplex PCR assay was applied. In TCRdb, the immuneACCESS table is reduced to in-frame sequences with V and J assigned. These tables do not hold every clone; where another copy was compared, an unresolved V gene accounts for under half, and the others remain unexplained. The table for this sample lists a few hundred thousand clones; 70% to 85% of them were counted only once. Roughly 0.87% of the sample is held by the ten biggest clonotypes. The specimen was peripheral blood. These receptor sequences come from a human donor with COVID-19, enrolled during active disease. The donor label of this sample is uncertain.

The rearrangement joins TRBV19 to TRBJ1-5; tentative D call: TRBD1 (5 bases). The germline gives CDR1 LNHDA, CDR2 SQIVND (reference sequence). The CDR3 has 15 amino acids. V was clipped by 0 bases and J by 6 bases, with 12 bases between them. The CDR3 nucleotides are TGTGCCAGTAGTATAGATGGACACACAAGTCAGCCCCAGCATTTT. Its translation: CASSIDGHTSQPQHF.

The chain joins TRBV29-1 to TRBJ1-1; TRBD1 might be the D (5 bases). There are 13 residues in the CDR3. Trimming shortened V by 6 bases and J by 1 base, and 12 bases separated the two germline ends. Germline V CDR1 and CDR2: SQVTM, ANQGSEA. This CDR3 is CSVALTGNTEAFF. The DNA for the CDR3 is TGCAGCGTCGCGTTAACAGGGAACACTGAAGCTTTCTTT.